This entry describes one T cell receptor beta chain. The antigen remains undetermined. The junction and the germline gene differ at one end; a read error may be behind it. The V gene's germline CDR1 is SGHKS and CDR2 YYEKEE (reference sequence). The CDR3 spans 11 residues. This entry comes from a study of identical twins. Findings and limits, study-wide: Sequences that were beta out-of-frame showed weaker excess twin sharing. In zero-insertion analyses, partial confounding could arise from invariant MAIT and iNKT cells. It was cross-sectional statistical analysis, not following the same donors, that the conclusions relied on.

MiXCR, applied by TCRdb to the 5' RACE reads, yields one record per CDR3 protein. The data hold hundreds of thousands of distinct CDR3 sequences, with approximately 13% observed a single time. These same data were also listed under a study on yellow fever vaccine responses in identical twins.

Sequencing was carried out using PBMCs. The sequence was collected from a young woman in good health. This chain uses TRBV5-5 with TRBJ2-5; unclear D gene. The CDR3 sequence is CTSSLRETQYF. CDR3 sequence (DNA): TGTACCAGCAGCTTGCGGGAGACCCAGTACTTC.